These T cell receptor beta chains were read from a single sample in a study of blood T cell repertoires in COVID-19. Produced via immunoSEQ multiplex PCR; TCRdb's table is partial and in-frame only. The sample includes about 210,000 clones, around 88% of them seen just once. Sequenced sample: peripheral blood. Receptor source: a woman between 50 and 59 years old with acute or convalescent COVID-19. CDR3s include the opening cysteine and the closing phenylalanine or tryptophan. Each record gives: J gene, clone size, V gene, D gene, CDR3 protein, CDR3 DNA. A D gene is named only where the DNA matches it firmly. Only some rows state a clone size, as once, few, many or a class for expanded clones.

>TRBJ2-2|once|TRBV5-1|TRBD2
CASSLIAGGTGELFF
TGCGCCAGCAGCTTGATAGCGGGAGGTACCGGGGAGCTGTTTTTT
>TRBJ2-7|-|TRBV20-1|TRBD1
CSASADRGSLEQYF
TGCAGTGCTAGTGCGGACAGGGGCTCGCTGGAGCAGTACTTC
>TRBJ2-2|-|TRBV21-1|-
CASTSISIPGLAGENTGELFF
TGTGCCAGCACCAGTATCTCCATCCCGGGACTAGCGGGAGAGAACACCGGGGAGCTGTTTTTT
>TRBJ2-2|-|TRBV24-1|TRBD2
CATSALTAGEEDGELFF
TGTGCCACCAGTGCTCTGACGGCGGGAGAGGAGGACGGGGAGCTGTTTTTT
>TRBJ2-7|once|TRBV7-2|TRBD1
CASSRDRGDEQYF
TGTGCCAGCAGCAGAGACAGGGGAGACGAGCAGTACTTC
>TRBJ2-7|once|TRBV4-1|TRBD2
CASSQVVGLAGWDEQYF
TGCGCCAGCAGCCAAGTGGTGGGCCTAGCGGGATGGGACGAGCAGTACTTC
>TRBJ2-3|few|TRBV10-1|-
CASSDSSTDTQYF
TGCGCCAGCAGTGATAGCTCCACAGATACGCAGTATTTT
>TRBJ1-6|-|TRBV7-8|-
CASSLAGASSPLHF
TGTGCCAGCAGCCTAGCGGGGGCGAGTTCACCCCTCCACTTT
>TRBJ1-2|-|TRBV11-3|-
CASSPSPGGAKSYTF
TGTGCCAGCAGCCCCTCTCCGGGGGGAGCGAAAAGCTACACCTTC
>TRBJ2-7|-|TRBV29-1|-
CSVGTPSYEQYF
TGCAGCGTTGGGACACCCTCCTACGAGCAGTACTTC
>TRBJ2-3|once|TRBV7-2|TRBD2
CASSSGRTDTQYF
TGTGCCAGCTCTAGCGGGAGGACAGATACGCAGTATTTT
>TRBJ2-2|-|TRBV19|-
CASRSLDTGELFF
TGTGCCAGTAGGTCACTAGACACCGGGGAGCTGTTTTTT
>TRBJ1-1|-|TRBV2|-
CASSEELNTEAFF
TGTGCCAGCAGTGAGGAGTTGAACACTGAAGCTTTCTTT
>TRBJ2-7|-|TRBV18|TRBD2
CASSRSGTSAYEQYF
TGTGCCAGCTCACGCTCCGGGACTAGCGCCTACGAGCAGTACTTC
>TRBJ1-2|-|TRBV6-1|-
CASSEAAIGRGSGYTF
TGTGCCAGCAGTGAAGCGGCAATTGGCAGGGGTTCTGGCTACACCTTC
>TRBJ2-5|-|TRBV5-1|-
CASSLVRETQYF
TGCGCCAGCAGCTTGGTCCGGGAGACCCAGTACTTC
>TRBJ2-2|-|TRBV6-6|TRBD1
CASQGARDTGELFF
TGTGCCAGTCAGGGGGCTCGAGACACCGGGGAGCTGTTTTTT
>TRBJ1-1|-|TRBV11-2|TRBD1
CASSSPRQGTTEAFF
TGTGCCAGCAGCTCACCTCGACAGGGGACCACTGAAGCTTTCTTT
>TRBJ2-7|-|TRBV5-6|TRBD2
CASSKNYRAGNGRAYEQYF
TGTGCCAGCAGCAAAAATTACAGGGCCGGAAACGGGAGGGCCTACGAGCAGTACTTC
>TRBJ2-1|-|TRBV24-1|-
CATSDFSGNEQFF
TGTGCCACCAGTGATTTCAGCGGGAATGAGCAGTTCTTC
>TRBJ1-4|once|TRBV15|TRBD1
CATSGWDRGQEKLFF
TGTGCCACCAGCGGATGGGACAGGGGGCAGGAAAAACTGTTTTTT
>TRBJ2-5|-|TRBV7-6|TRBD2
CASSALGLARETQYF
TGTGCCAGCAGCGCCCTGGGACTAGCTAGGGAGACCCAGTACTTC
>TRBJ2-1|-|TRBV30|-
CAWSVPSLNEQFF
TGTGCCTGGAGTGTACCCAGTCTCAATGAGCAGTTCTTC
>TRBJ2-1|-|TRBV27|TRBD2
CASSSGGSRGREQFF
TGTGCCAGCAGTTCTGGTGGGTCGCGGGGGAGGGAGCAGTTCTTC
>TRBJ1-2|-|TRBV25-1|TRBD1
CATEGQGVSGYTF
TGTGCCACCGAGGGACAGGGGGTAAGTGGCTACACCTTC
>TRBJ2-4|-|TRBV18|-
CASSPQRGKNIQYF
TGTGCCAGCTCACCACAGAGAGGCAAAAACATTCAGTACTTC
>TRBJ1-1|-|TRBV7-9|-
CASSFPPSGGNTEAFF
TGTGCCAGCAGCTTTCCACCCAGCGGGGGAAACACTGAAGCTTTCTTT
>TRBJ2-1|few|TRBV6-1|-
CASSEVEDEQFF
TGTGCCAGCAGTGAAGTTGAGGATGAGCAGTTCTTC
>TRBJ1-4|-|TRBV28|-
CASDNRIGEKLFF
TGTGCCAGCGATAACAGGATAGGAGAAAAACTGTTTTTT
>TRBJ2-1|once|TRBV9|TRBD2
CASSVDSSGRGEQFF
TGTGCCAGCAGCGTAGATTCTAGCGGGAGGGGTGAGCAGTTCTTC
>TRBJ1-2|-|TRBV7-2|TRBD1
CASSLWTGGGYTF
TGTGCCAGCAGCTTATGGACAGGCGGCGGCTACACCTTC
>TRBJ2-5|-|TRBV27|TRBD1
CASSSHPKQGAGKTQYF
TGTGCCAGCAGTTCTCACCCCAAACAGGGGGCAGGGAAGACCCAGTACTTC
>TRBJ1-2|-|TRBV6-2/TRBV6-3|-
CASSNDQAYGYTF
TGTGCCAGCAGTAACGACCAGGCCTATGGCTACACCTTC
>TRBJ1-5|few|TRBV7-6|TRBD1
CASSLFGTGVGNQPQHF
TGTGCCAGCAGCTTATTCGGGACAGGGGTAGGAAATCAGCCCCAGCATTTT
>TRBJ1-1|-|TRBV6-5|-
CASREGSTEAFF
TGTGCCAGCCGGGAGGGGAGCACTGAAGCTTTCTTT
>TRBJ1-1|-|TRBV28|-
CASSLMRGGTEAFF
TGTGCCAGCAGTTTAATGCGGGGAGGGACTGAAGCTTTCTTT
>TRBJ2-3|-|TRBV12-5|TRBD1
CASGTGGTDTQYF
TGTGCTAGTGGGACAGGGGGGACAGATACGCAGTATTTT
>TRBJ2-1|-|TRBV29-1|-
CSAVSGYNEQFF
TGCAGCGCCGTTAGCGGTTACAATGAGCAGTTCTTC
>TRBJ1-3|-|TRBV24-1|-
CATSDSRGSGNTIYF
TGTGCCACCAGTGATTCGCGGGGTTCTGGAAACACCATATATTTT
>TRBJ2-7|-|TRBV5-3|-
CARSFDGKSGEQYF
TGTGCCAGAAGCTTCGACGGGAAGTCGGGAGAGCAGTACTTC
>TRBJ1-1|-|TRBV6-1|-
CASSAMTGLGGTEAFF
TGTGCCAGCAGTGCTATGACGGGTCTAGGAGGCACTGAAGCTTTCTTT
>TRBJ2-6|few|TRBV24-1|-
CATSDRTGLGANVLTF
TGTGCCACCAGTGACCGAACAGGTCTTGGGGCCAACGTCCTGACTTTC
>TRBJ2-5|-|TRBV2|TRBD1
CASSALTGRETQYF
TGTGCCAGCAGCGCGTTGACAGGGCGGGAGACCCAGTACTTC
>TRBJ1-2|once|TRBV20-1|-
CSGSGNYGYTF
TGCAGTGGATCAGGAAACTATGGCTACACCTTC